This T cell receptor (beta chain) was identified in a study of blood T cell repertoires in COVID-19. Study background: The cDNA or gDNA used as material had been derived from T cells, B-cell-depleted T cells, or PBMCs.

Authors' processing steps: Reference gene primer amplification gave estimated nucleated cell counts. Clones were read by immunoSEQ multiplex PCR, and TCRdb kept only the in-frame ones, dropping some. The V and J calls and clone size are taken from that table; D and trimming were inferred from the DNA. The sample lists some 150,000 clones; 81% were seen once. The germline gives CDR1 SGHTA, CDR2 FQGTGA. This CDR3 has 14 amino acids. The J segment lost 5 bases and the V segment lost 4 bases, leaving 5 bases of the junction unmatched. This receptor was identified in a woman aged 60-75 years with active or convalescent COVID-19. The sequencing sample was made of peripheral blood. This sequence joins TRBV7-3 and TRBJ1-1; 9 positions agree with TRBD1. The CDR3 DNA reads as TGTGCCAGCAGCTCTACAGGGGGCGAAACTGAAGCTTTCTTT. Residues: CASSSTGGETEAFF.